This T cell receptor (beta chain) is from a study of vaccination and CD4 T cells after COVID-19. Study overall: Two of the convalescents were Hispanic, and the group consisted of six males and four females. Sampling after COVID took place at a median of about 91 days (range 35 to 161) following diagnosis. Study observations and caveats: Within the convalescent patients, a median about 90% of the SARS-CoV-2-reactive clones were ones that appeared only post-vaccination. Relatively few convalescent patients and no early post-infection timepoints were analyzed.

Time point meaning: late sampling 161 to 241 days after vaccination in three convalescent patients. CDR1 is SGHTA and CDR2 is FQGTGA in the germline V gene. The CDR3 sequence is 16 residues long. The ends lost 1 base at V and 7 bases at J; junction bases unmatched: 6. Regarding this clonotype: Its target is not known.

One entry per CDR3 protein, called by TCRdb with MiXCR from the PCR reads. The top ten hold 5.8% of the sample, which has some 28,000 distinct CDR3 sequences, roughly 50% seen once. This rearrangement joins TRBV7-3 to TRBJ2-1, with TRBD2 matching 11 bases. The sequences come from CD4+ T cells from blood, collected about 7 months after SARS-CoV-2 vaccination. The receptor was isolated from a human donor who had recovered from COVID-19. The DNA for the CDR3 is TGTGCCAGCAGCTTAAATAGCGGGAGGGCCTTTAATGAGCAGTTCTTC. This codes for CASSLNSGRAFNEQFF.